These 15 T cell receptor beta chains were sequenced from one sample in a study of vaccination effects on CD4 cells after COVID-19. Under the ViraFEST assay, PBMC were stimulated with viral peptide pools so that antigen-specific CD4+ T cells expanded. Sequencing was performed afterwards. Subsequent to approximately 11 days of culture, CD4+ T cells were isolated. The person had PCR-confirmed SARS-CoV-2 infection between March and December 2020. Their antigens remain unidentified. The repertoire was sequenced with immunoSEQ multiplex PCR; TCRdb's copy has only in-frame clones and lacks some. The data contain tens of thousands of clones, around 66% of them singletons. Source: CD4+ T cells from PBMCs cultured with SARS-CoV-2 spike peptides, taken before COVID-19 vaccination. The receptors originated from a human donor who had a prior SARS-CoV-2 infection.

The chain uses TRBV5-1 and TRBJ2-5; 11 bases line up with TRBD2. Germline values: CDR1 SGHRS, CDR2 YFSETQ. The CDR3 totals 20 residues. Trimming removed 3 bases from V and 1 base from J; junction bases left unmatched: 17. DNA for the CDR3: TGCGCCAGCAGCTGGCCTTACCCCGGGACTAGCGGAGACTTCCAAGAGACCCAGTACTTC. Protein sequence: CASSWPYPGTSGDFQETQYF.

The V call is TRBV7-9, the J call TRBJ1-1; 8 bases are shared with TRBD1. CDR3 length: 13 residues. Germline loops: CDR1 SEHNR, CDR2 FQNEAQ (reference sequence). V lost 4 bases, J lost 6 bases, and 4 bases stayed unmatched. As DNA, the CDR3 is TGTGCCAGCAGCTCCCAGGGGGCCGCTGAAGCTTTCTTT. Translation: CASSSQGAAEAFF.

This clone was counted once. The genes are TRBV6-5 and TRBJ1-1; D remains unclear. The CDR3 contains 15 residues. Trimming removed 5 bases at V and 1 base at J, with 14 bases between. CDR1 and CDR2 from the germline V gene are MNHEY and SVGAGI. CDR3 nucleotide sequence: TGTGCCAGCAGTCTGTCGGGGTTCGGGAACACTGAAGCTTTCTTT. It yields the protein CASSLSGFGNTEAFF.

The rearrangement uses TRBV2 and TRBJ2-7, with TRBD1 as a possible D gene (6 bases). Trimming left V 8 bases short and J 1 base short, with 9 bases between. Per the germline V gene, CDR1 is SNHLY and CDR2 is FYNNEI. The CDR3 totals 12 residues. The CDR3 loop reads CASETGSYEQYF. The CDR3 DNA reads TGTGCCAGCGAGACAGGATCCTACGAGCAGTACTTC. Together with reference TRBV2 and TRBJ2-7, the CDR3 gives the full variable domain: EPEVTQTPSHQVTQMGQEVILRCVPISNHLYFYWYRQILGQKVEFLVSFYNNEISEKSEIFDDQFSVERPDGSNFTLKIRSTKLEDSAMYFCASETGSYEQYFGPGTRLTVT.

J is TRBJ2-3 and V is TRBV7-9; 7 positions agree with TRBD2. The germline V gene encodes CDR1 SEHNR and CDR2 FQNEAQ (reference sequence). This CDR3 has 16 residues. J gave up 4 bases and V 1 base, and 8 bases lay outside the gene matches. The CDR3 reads CASSLERGGSADTQYF. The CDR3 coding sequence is TGTGCCAGCAGCTTAGAACGTGGCGGGAGCGCAGATACGCAGTATTTT.

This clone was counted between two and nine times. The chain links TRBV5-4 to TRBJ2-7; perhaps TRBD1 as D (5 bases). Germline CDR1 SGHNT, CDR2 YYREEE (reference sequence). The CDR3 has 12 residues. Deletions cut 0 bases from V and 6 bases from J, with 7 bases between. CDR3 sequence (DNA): TGTGCCAGCAGCTTGGGAACAGGCGAGCAGTACTTC. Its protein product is CASSLGTGEQYF.

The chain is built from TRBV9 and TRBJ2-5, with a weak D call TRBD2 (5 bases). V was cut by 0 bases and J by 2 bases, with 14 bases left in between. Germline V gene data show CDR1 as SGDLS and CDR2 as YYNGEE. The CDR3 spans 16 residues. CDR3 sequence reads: CASSVGAVDSQETQYF. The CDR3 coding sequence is TGTGCCAGCAGCGTAGGAGCGGTAGACTCTCAAGAGACCCAGTACTTC.

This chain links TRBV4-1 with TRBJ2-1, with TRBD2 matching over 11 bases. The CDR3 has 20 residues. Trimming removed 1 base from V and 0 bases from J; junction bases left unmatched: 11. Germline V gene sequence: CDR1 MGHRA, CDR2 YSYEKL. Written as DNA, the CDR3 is TGCGCCAGCAGCCAAGGACCGACTAGCGGGGTTTCCAGCTCCTACAATGAGCAGTTCTTC. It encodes CASSQGPTSGVSSSYNEQFF.

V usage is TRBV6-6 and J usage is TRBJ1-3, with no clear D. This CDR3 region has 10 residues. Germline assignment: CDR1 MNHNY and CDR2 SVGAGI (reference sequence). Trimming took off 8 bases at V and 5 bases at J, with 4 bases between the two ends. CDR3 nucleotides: TGTGCCAGCGGTCGAAACACCATATATTTT. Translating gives CASGRNTIYF.

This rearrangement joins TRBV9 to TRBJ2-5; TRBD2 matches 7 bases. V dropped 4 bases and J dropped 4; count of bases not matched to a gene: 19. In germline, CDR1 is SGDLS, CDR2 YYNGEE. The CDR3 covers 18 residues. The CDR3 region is CASSPYVGGDSISETQYF. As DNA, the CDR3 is TGTGCCAGCAGCCCATATGTTGGGGGGGACTCGATATCAGAGACCCAGTACTTC. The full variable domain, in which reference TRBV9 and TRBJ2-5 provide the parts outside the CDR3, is DSGVTQTPKHLITATGQRVTLRCSPRSGDLSVYWYQQSLDQGLQFLIQYYNGEERAKGNILERFSAQQFPDLHSELNLSSLELGDSALYFCASSPYVGGDSISETQYFGPGTRLLVL.

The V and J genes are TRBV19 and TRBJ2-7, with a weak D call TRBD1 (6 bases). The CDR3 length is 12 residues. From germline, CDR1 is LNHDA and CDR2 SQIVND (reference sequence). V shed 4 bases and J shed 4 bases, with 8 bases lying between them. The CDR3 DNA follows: TGTGCCAGTAGTACACAGGGATACGAGCAGTACTTC. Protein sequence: CASSTQGYEQYF.

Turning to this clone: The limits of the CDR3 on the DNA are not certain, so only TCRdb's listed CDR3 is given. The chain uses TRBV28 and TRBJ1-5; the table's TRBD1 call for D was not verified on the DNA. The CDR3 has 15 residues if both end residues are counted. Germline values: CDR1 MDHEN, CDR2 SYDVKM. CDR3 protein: CVPARSPTGAQPQHF.

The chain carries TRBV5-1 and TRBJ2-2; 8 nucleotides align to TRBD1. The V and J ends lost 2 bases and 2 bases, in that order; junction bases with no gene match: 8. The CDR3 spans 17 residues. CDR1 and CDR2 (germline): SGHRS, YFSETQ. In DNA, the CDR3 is TGCGCCAGCAGCTTACAACCAGGGGGCGCAAACACCGGGGAGCTGTTTTTT. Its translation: CASSLQPGGANTGELFF. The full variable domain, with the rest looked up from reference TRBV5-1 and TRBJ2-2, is KAGVTQTPRYLIKTRGQQVTLSCSPISGHRSVSWYQQTPGQGLQFLFEYFSETQRNKGNFPGRFSGRQFSNSRSEMNVSTLELGDSALYLCASSLQPGGANTGELFFGEGSRLTVL.

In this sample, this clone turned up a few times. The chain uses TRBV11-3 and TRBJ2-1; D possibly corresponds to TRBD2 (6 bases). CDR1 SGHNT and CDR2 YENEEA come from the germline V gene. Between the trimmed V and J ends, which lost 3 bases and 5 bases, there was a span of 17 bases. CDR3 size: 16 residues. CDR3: CASSFGRESSHNEQFF. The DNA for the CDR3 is TGTGCCAGCAGCTTCGGACGGGAGAGTTCTCACAATGAGCAGTTCTTC.

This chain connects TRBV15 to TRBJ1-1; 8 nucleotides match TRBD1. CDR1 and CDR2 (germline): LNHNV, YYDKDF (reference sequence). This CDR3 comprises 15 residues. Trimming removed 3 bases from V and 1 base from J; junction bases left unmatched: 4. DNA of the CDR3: TGTGCCACCAGCAGCGGGACAGGACCGAACACTGAAGCTTTCTTT. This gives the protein CATSSGTGPNTEAFF.